This T cell receptor (beta chain) was recorded in a study of T cell clones after liver transplantation (dated by TCRdb to the late 2010s). Concerning the study at large: The samples were obtained from ITN030ST, a randomized trial that attempted immunosuppression withdrawal within 2 years after liver transplantation. After a pre-transplant mixed lymphocyte reaction, TCRbeta sequencing was used to pinpoint donor-reactive T cell clones, which were subsequently tracked in post-transplant blood. A cohort of 8 liver transplant recipients was studied, of whom 3 were classified as tolerant and 5 as non-tolerant. Until randomization at 12-24 months post-transplant, subjects were given standard immunosuppression, with no induction therapy. Tolerance was defined as complete immunosuppression withdrawal for at least one year with no rise in liver enzymes beyond twice the upper limit of normal. As an antigen-independent comparator for the donor-reactive sequences, third party-reactive TCRbeta sequences from pre-transplant MLRs were identified as well. Three of the eight recipients were HCV-positive; the others were transplanted for non-autoimmune, non-viral indications. Blood samples were taken pre-transplant, pre-randomization before withdrawal, and post-randomization after full withdrawal or failed withdrawal. Overall study results and their limits: Because allograft tissue specimens were not available, migration of donor-reactive T cells into the graft, rather than deletion, may have occurred. Once repertoire turnover was taken into account, donor-reactive detection showed a significant reduction for CD4 in 7 of 8 subjects and for CD8 in 8 of 8. Because of small, heterogeneous patient numbers and non-standardized post-transplant time points, the conclusions were only preliminary. Donor-reactive sequences declined more than third party-reactive ones, suggesting partial antigen-specific deletion unrelated to withdrawal success. In most of the 8 subjects, circulating donor-reactive CD4 TCRbeta sequences decreased significantly after transplant, regardless of tolerance or HCV status. Low numbers of available donor cells limited the measurable donor-reactive repertoire in a couple of subjects.

Frozen genomic DNA underwent high-throughput TCRbeta CDR3 sequencing by immunoSEQ, including PCR amplification, mapping, bias correction and internal controls. The study's processing was this. Only productive rearrangements were retained, and each unique TCRbeta sequence was defined by its CDR3 nucleotide sequence together with its V and J gene. Donor-reactive sequences required at least 5-fold expansion in CFSE-low cells versus unstimulated pre-transplant cells and at least 0.01% frequency. Minimum frequency thresholds were set for each subject based on the unstimulated sample with the lowest template count, ensuring at least 90% detection power. Jensen-Shannon divergence between the top 1000 TCRbeta sequences post- versus pre-transplant served as the measure of repertoire turnover. Changes in detection of donor-reactive sequences were tested with two-sided Fisher's exact tests. Not all clones reach the TCRdb copy of this immuneACCESS table, which keeps in-frame sequences only. Checked studies attribute under half of the gap to unresolved V genes and leave the rest unexplained. D and trimming were read from the DNA, whereas the V and J calls and clone size are those reported in that table. The sample includes over 5,500 clones, with around 70% observed a single time. The ten largest clones take up roughly 30% of the sample.

For this clone: Its antigen remains unidentified. No base quality information exists; no much larger clone differs at one position.

This specimen's time point label, interpreted: pre-transplant. Unstimulated PBMCs, after thawing, were stained for CD3, CD4 and CD8 and then FACS-sorted into CD3+CD4+ and CD3+CD8+ populations. All 8 studied subjects were randomized to immunosuppression withdrawal. The Qiagen DNeasy Blood and Tissue Kit was used for genomic DNA isolation. The sequenced sample was CD8+ T cells from blood, obtained before liver transplant. The receptor comes from a human donor who received a liver transplant.

The DNA reads as follows: TGTGCCAGCAGCCAATTGAGAGGAGCGACCGGGGAGCTGTTTTTT. This sequence encodes CASSQLRGATGELFF. The chain was built from TRBV14 and TRBJ2-2, with the D gene call left open. Reading the germline V gene gives CDR1 SGHDN and CDR2 FVKESK. The CDR3, cysteine through phenylalanine, is 15 amino acids long. Only the CDR3 region is kept as DNA, spanning 45 bases read in frame from base 1. Trimming at the junction amounts to 2 bases on V and 5 bases on J, and the germline ends lie 12 bases apart.